This TCR beta chain originates from a study of response to subunit inactivated influenza vaccine. This clonotype was picked up a small number of times. Its specificity is not known. Whole-study findings and limits: Authors proposed each seasonal influenza vaccination draws in few new T cells.

TCRdb re-derived calls from the RT-PCR reads in MiXCR, one entry per CDR3 protein. The profile shows about 530,000 distinct CDR3 sequences, 10% to 15% of them singletons. The germline CDR1 and CDR2 sequences are SGHDT and YYEEEE. CDR3 length equals 17 residues. V was shortened by 2 bases and J by 2 bases, with 18 bases between the two germline ends. The TCR sequence derives from a man between 50 and 59 years old who received an inactivated influenza vaccine. Sample: PBMCs from blood, taken 40 to 50 days after vaccination. This rearrangement joins TRBV5-6 to TRBJ2-3; D gene unclear. The CDR3 DNA sequence: TGTGCCAGCAGCTTCGGATCGCCCGTACCCTTCACAGATACGCAGTATTTT. Amino acid sequence: CASSFGSPVPFTDTQYF.